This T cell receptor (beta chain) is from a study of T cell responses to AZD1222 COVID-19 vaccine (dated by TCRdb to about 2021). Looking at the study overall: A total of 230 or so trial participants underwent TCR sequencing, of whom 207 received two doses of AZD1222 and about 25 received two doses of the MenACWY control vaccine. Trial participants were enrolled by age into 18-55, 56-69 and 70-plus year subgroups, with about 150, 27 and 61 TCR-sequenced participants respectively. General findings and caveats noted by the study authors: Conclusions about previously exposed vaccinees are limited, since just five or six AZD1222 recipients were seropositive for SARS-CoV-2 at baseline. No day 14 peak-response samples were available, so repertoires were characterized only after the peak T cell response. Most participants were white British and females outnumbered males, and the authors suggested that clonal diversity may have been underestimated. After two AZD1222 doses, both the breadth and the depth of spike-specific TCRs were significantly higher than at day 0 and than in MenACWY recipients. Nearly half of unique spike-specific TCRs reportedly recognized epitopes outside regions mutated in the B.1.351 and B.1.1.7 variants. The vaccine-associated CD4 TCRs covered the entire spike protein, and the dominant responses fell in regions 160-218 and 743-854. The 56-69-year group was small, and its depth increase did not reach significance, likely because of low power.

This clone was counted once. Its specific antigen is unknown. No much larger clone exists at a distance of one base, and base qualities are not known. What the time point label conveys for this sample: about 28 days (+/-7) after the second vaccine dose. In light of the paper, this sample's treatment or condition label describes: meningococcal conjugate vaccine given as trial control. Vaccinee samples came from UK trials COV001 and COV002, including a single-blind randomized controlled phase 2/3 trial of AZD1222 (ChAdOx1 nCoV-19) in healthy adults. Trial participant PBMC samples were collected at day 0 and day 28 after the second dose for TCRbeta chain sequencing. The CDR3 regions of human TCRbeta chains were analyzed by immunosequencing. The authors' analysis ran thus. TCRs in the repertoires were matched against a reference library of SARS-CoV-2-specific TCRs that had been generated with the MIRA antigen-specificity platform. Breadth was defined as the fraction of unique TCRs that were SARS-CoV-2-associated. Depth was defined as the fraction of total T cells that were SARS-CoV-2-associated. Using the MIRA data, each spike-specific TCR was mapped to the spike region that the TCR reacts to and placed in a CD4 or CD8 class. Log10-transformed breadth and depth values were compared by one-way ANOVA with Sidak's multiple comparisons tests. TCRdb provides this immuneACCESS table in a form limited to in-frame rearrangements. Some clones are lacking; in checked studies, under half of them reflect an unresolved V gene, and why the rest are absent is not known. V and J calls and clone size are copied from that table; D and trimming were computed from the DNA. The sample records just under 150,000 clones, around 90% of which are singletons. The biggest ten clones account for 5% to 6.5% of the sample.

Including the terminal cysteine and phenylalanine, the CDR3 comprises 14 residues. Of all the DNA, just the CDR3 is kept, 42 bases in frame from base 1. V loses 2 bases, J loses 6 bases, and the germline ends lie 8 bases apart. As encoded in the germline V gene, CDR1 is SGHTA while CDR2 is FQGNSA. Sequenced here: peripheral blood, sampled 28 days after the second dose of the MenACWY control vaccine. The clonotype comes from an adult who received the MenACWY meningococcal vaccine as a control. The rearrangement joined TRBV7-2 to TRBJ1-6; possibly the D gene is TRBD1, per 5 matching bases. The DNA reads TGTGCCAGCAGCTTACGGGGCGGTAATTCACCCCTCCACTTT. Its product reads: CASSLRGGNSPLHF. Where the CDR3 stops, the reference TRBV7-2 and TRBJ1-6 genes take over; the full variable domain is GAGVSQSPSNKVTEKGKDVELRCDPISGHTALYWYRQSLGQGLEFLIYFQGNSAPDKSGLPSDRFSAERTGGSVSTLTIQRTQQEDSAVYLCASSLRGGNSPLHFGNGTRLTVT.